This note documents a single TCR beta chain sequence. The CDR3 is made up of 15 amino acids. Germline lookup yields CDR1 SGHRS and CDR2 YFSETQ. The trim removed 4 bases at V and 9 bases at J, leaving 10 bases unmatched. The data stem from a study of blood T cell repertoires in COVID-19. In the authors' workflow: From reference gene primer amplification, estimates of nucleated cell counts were derived. Assay: immunoSEQ multiplex PCR; the TCRdb copy retains only in-frame clones and omits some. V, J and clone size were drawn from that table, and D and trimming were deduced from the DNA. In the table there are fewer than 350,000 clones, around 90% of which are singletons.

The material sequenced was peripheral blood. The sequence was collected from a man between 18 and 35 years old with active or convalescent COVID-19. The chain couples TRBV5-1 to TRBJ1-6; 7 bases line up with TRBD1. The CDR3 coding sequence is TGCGCCAGCAGCATGACAGGGCAGGTCGGTTCACCCCTCCACTTT. This translates into CASSMTGQVGSPLHF.